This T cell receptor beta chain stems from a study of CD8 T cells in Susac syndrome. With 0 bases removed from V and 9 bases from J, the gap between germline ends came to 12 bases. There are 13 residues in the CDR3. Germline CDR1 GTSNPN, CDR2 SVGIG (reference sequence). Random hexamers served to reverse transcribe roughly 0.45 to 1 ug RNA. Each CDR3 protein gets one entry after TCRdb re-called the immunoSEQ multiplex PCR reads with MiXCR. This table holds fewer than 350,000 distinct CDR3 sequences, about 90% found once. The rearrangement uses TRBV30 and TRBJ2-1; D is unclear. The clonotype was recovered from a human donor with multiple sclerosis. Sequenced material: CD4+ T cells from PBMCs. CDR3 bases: TGTGCCTGGAGTGTGTCACCTTACCCTGAGCAGTTCTTC. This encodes CAWSVSPYPEQFF.